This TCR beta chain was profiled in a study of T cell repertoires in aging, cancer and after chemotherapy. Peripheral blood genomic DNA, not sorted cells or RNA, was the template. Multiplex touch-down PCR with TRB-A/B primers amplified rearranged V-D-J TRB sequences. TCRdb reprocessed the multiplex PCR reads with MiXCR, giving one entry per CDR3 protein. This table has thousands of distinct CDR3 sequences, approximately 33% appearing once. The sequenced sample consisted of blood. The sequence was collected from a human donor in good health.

For the CDR3, the DNA is TGTGCCAGCAGTCAGGGGGGGGGTAGGTTGGCCAAAAACATTCAGTACTTC. Protein sequence: CASSQGGGRLAKNIQYF. V is TRBV6-6 and J is TRBJ2-4; tentatively, D is TRBD1 or TRBD2 (7 bases each). The germline V gene has CDR1 MNHNY and CDR2 SVGAGI (reference sequence). The CDR3 has 17 residues. Trimming removed 5 bases from V and 1 base from J, with 18 bases in between.